One sample yielded the 8 T cell receptor beta chains listed below, sequenced in a study of tumor and adjacent non-tumor tissue in lung cancer. This sample's RNA came from whole unsorted tissue. Distant lung tissue was collected more than 3 cm away from the tumor edge. A modified ARM-PCR protocol with three rounds of nested PCR amplified TCRbeta. MiXCR was run by TCRdb on the multiplex PCR reads, yielding one entry per CDR3 protein. The table includes about 44,000 distinct CDR3 sequences, roughly 67% detected once. The sequenced sample was distant non-tumor lung tissue. These receptors were collected from a woman aged 70-85 years with non-small cell lung cancer.

This chain uses TRBV6-5 with TRBJ2-7, with D perhaps matching TRBD2 (6 bases). The V and J ends lost 7 bases and 12 bases respectively, with 28 bases between them. The CDR3 is made up of 15 amino acids. Germline V gene data show CDR1 as MNHEY and CDR2 as SVGAGI. Written as DNA, the CDR3 is TGTGCCAGCACCACGCATGTGGAGGGACCCTACGAGAGGTACTTC. Protein product: CASTTHVEGPYERYF.

This chain connects TRBV12-3 or TRBV12-4 to TRBJ1-4; 7 bases match TRBD1. Germline trimming cut 11 bases from V and 4 bases from J; bases unmatched to any gene: 10. CDR3 length: 14 amino acids. The CDR3 coding sequence is TGTGCCGGCACCAGGGGGTACAATAATGAAAAACTGTTTTTT. Translation gives CAGTRGYNNEKLFF.

This clonotype appeared many times. The V gene is TRBV20-1, the J gene TRBJ2-3; 10 bases match TRBD2. Losses at the gene ends were 7 bases for V and 1 base for J; bases not matched to a gene: 11. The V gene's germline CDR1 is DFQATT and CDR2 SNEGSKA (reference sequence). There are 16 residues in the CDR3. Here the CDR3 reads CSVLAGEGGGTDTQYF. CDR3 sequence (DNA): TGCAGTGTTCTAGCGGGAGAGGGAGGCGGCACAGATACGCAGTATTTT.

Note on this clonotype: The missing conserved phenylalanine or tryptophan at the end of this CDR3 makes a read error likely. The gene calls are TRBV4-1 and TRBJ2-1; 8 nucleotides line up with TRBD2. CDR1 is MGHRA and CDR2 is YSYEKL in the germline V gene. The CDR3 consists of 20 residues. The V segment lost 5 bases and the J segment 7 bases; nucleotides outside the gene matches: 25. CDR3 DNA: TGCGCCAGCAGCAAAATAGGATTAGCGGGGACCACTTGGGGGGTTAATGAGCAGTTCTTA. Its protein is CASSKIGLAGTTWGVNEQFL.

The J gene is TRBJ2-1, the V gene TRBV5-4; 8 bases match TRBD1. The CDR3 is 15 amino acids. The J segment lost 9 bases and the V segment lost 6 bases, leaving 14 bases of the junction unmatched. Germline CDR1 SGHNT, CDR2 YYREEE (reference sequence). CDR3 sequence: CASIDRTGFNSEQFF. CDR3 nucleotide sequence: TGTGCCAGCATCGACCGGACAGGGTTTAACAGTGAGCAGTTCTTC.

On this clonotype itself: The junction and the germline gene differ at one end; a read error may be behind it. As DNA, the CDR3 is TGTACCAGCAGTGGTATTGATGAGGGCTCCTACGAGCAGTACTTC. Translating gives CTSSGIDEGSYEQYF. The chain links TRBV2 to TRBJ2-7; a possible D gene is TRBD2 (5 bases). This CDR3 region has 15 residues. Germline CDR1 and CDR2: SNHLY and FYNNEI.

V and J are TRBV6-5 and TRBJ2-5; perhaps D is TRBD1 or TRBD2 (5 bases each). CDR1 is MNHEY, CDR2 SVGAGI, per germline. This CDR3 region has 16 residues. The ends were cut back, 10 bases at V and 5 bases at J, with 26 bases in the middle. The CDR3 DNA reads as TGTGCCAATAGTTACTCGCTTGGGGACGGGGAGGAGACCCAGTACTTC. It is translated as CANSYSLGDGEETQYF.

The chain carries TRBV7-8 and TRBJ1-1; weak D call: TRBD1 (5 bases). Germline V CDR1 and CDR2: SGHVS, FQNEAQ. The CDR3 loop spans 12 amino acids. V was pared by 9 bases and J by 11 bases, with 19 bases between. The CDR3 region is CASNSSAGEAFF. CDR3 bases: TGTGCCAGTAACTCCAGCGCGGGGGAGGCTTTCTTT.